This T cell receptor (beta chain) was retrieved from a study of shared clonotypes between healthy human individuals. Study details: Two women and a few men aged 18 to 49 served as donors. Study-level points and caveats: Between several donors, naive CD4 clonotypes were shared at a level of approximately 5%. Exclusively blood specimens were collected; tissue repertoires likely differ.

Only in-frame clones appear in the TCRdb table, and some are missing; sequencing was by immunoSEQ multiplex PCR. Seen here are some 2,500,000 clones, 85% to 95% observed once, and the top ten hold 0.37%. As for this clone: Its antigen remains unknown.

Germline V lookup: CDR1 SGDLS, CDR2 YYNGEE. V was pared by 0 bases and J by 0 bases, with 10 bases between. This CDR3 comprises 16 residues. The source of this sequence is a young man in good health. Some clones in this sample may be carry-over from other donors' samples. Specimen: naive CD4+ T cells from PBMCs. As to subset: CD45RA+ positively selected. The V call is TRBV9, the J call TRBJ1-3; possible D gene TRBD1, 5 bases. Here the CDR3 DNA reads TGTGCCAGCAGCGTAGATTTAGGGGCCTCTGGAAACACCATATATTTT. Amino acids: CASSVDLGASGNTIYF.